This entry lists 8 T cell receptor beta chains sequenced from one sample in a study of spatial heterogeneity in lung cancer (dated by TCRdb to the late 2010s). What the work shows at the level of the full study, not this receptor alone: A correlation was observed between the number of expanded intratumoral alpha and beta TCRs and the tumor nonsynonymous mutation count.

Their target antigens are unknown. The time point tag for this specimen amounts to: sample taken at primary tumor resection. The library was produced with 5' RACE. The instrument given in TCRdb is NextSeq 500. TCRdb redid the processing of the public reads, applying fastp at Q25 and MiXCR, and retained in-frame beta chains. Rows are unified per CDR3 protein, each entry keeping the most common DNA and genes. The table for this sample lists 25,000 to 30,000 distinct CDR3 sequences; under 8.5% of them were counted only once. Jointly, the top ten make up around 26% of the sample. The sample consisted of lung tumor tissue, taken at surgery. The receptor source for this set is a male donor with early-stage non-small cell lung cancer.

This clonotype was counted many times. The rearrangement uses TRBV28 and TRBJ1-2; TRBD1 aligns across 7 bases. The CDR3 is 13 residues long. After removal of 6 bases from V and 7 bases from J, the junction contained 8 bases not matched to a gene. From germline, CDR1 is MDHEN and CDR2 SYDVKM. As DNA, the CDR3 is TGTGCCAGCAGCACCAGGGGGGCCCTTGGCTACACCTTC. Residues: CASSTRGALGYTF.

This clonotype was recorded many times. The chain uses TRBV12-3 or TRBV12-4 and TRBJ2-2; a possible D gene is TRBD1 (5 bases). The CDR3 length is 16 residues. Between the trimmed V and J ends, which lost 7 bases and 6 bases, there was a span of 21 bases. The CDR3 is CASTPRTLYGPGELFF. The CDR3 DNA is TGTGCCAGCACCCCTCGGACACTGTATGGTCCCGGGGAGCTGTTTTTT.

This clonotype has ten or more counts. The chain uses TRBV6-6 and TRBJ1-1, with D maybe TRBD1 (6 bases). CDR1 and CDR2 (germline): MNHNY, SVGAGI (reference sequence). This CDR3 is 15 amino acids long. Trimming cost V 0 bases and J 5 bases, with 13 bases left between them. In DNA, the CDR3 is TGTGCCAGCAGTTACTCGAGGGGAAGGGGGACTGAAGCTTTCTTT. It encodes CASSYSRGRGTEAFF.

V is TRBV4-3 and J is TRBJ2-2; TRBD1 is a possible D gene (5 bases). This CDR3 is 16 amino acids long. V dropped 0 bases and J dropped 5 bases, with 13 bases sitting between them. From germline, CDR1 is LGHNA and CDR2 YSLEER. Here the CDR3 reads CASSQEWGASTGELFF. The CDR3 DNA follows: TGCGCCAGCAGCCAAGAGTGGGGCGCGAGTACCGGGGAGCTGTTTTTT.

This clonotype has ten or more counts. The V and J genes are TRBV29-1 and TRBJ1-5; D is unresolved. Trimming took 6 bases from V and 3 from J, leaving 3 bases between them. Germline CDR1 SQVTM, CDR2 ANQGSEA. The CDR3 length is 10 residues. CDR3 sequence reads: CSVTNQPQHF. CDR3 coding DNA: TGCAGCGTGACCAATCAGCCCCAGCATTTT. Supplemented by reference TRBV29-1 and TRBJ1-5, the full variable domain reads SAVISQKPSRDICQRGTSLTIQCQVDSQVTMMFWYRQQPGQSLTLIATANQGSEATYESGFVIDKFPISRPNLTFSTLTVSNMSPEDSSIYLCSVTNQPQHFGDGTRLSIL.

This clonotype was counted many times. This chain connects TRBV20-1 to TRBJ1-5; tentative D call: TRBD1 (6 bases). The germline gives CDR1 DFQATT, CDR2 SNEGSKA (reference sequence). The CDR3 loop spans 17 amino acids. Trimming took 1 base from V and 0 from J, leaving 16 bases between them. CDR3 in DNA: TGCAGTGCTAGAGTGGCCTCCAGGGGCCTTAGCAATCAGCCCCAGCATTTT. Protein product: CSARVASRGLSNQPQHF.

The table lists this clonotype with many counts. The chain couples TRBV6-2 or TRBV6-3 to TRBJ2-3; D is perhaps TRBD1 or TRBD2 (5 bases each). This CDR3 is 16 amino acids long. In germline, CDR1 is MNHEY, CDR2 SVGEGT. V lost 7 bases to trimming and J lost 6 bases, with 23 bases between them. This CDR3 reads CASIRGPPFVADTQYF. In nucleotides, the CDR3 is TGTGCCAGCATTAGGGGACCTCCGTTCGTGGCGGATACGCAGTATTTT.

This clonotype has a count of ten or more. The chain couples TRBV24-1 to TRBJ2-1, with 8 nucleotides matching TRBD1. In germline, CDR1 is KGHDR, CDR2 SFDVKD. This CDR3 is 11 amino acids long. CDR3 sequence: CAIRGPNEQFF. CDR3 nucleotide sequence: TGTGCGATCAGGGGGCCTAATGAGCAGTTCTTC.